Shown below are 17 T cell receptor beta chains from a single sample sequenced in a study of shared clonotypes between healthy human individuals. Measured with immunoSEQ multiplex PCR; TCRdb has only the in-frame clones, and not every one. The sample has about 980,000 clones, less than 85% seen once. Material: memory CD4+ T cells sorted from blood. Subset denoted: CD45RA-negative fraction. The origin of the receptors is a man aged 18-30 years in good health.

This chain joins TRBV6-4 and TRBJ1-5; D is undetermined. Germline V gene sequence: CDR1 MRHNA, CDR2 SNTAGT. The CDR3 loop spans 14 amino acids. V was pared by 0 bases and J by 4 bases, with 7 bases between. CDR3 amino acids: CASSDSPGNQPQHF. The CDR3 DNA follows: TGTGCCAGCAGTGACTCCCCCGGGAATCAGCCCCAGCATTTT.

The chain joins TRBV6-6 to TRBJ2-1; D ambiguous. V was clipped by 0 bases and J by 3 bases, with 3 bases between them. In germline, CDR1 is MNHNY, CDR2 SVGAGI (reference sequence). This CDR3 is 13 amino acids long. Here the CDR3 reads CASSYSDYNEQFF. The CDR3 bases are TGTGCCAGCAGTTACTCCGACTACAATGAGCAGTTCTTC.

This sequence joins TRBV11-2 and TRBJ2-7; D may be TRBD1 or TRBD2 (5 bases each). Germline CDR1 is SGHAT and CDR2 is FQNNGV. The CDR3 consists of 17 residues. V was clipped by 0 bases and J by 0 bases, with 15 bases between them. CDR3 loop: CASSLDRRDLRSYEQYF. The CDR3 DNA reads as TGTGCCAGCAGCTTAGACCGCCGGGACCTCCGCTCCTACGAGCAGTACTTC.

This sequence joins TRBV6-6 and TRBJ1-5; D not certain. The V gene's germline CDR1 is MNHNY and CDR2 SVGAGI (reference sequence). The CDR3 length is 14 residues. The V end was cut by 6 bases, the J end by 4 bases, with 13 bases between. CDR3 protein: CASSAGGENQPQHF. The CDR3 DNA follows: TGTGCCAGCAGCGCCGGCGGGGAAAATCAGCCCCAGCATTTT.

The chain recombines TRBV5-4 with TRBJ2-7, with 7 bases that match TRBD1. The germline V gene encodes CDR1 SGHNT and CDR2 YYREEE (reference sequence). The V gene end was trimmed by 0 bases and the J gene end by 3 bases; junction bases not matched to a gene: 9. The CDR3 sequence is 16 residues long. CDR3 loop: CASSLVGDSRYYEQYF. The CDR3 bases are TGTGCCAGCAGCTTGGTTGGGGACAGCCGTTACTACGAGCAGTACTTC.

This chain uses TRBV18 with TRBJ2-3; D is undetermined. The CDR3 runs 13 residues. The V end lost 3 bases, the J end lost 4 bases, and 8 bases lay between the germline ends. Germline CDR1 KGHSH, CDR2 LQKENI. The CDR3 coding sequence is TGTGCCAGCTCACCCCCCGCCTCAGATACGCAGTATTTT. Residues: CASSPPASDTQYF.

The rearrangement joins TRBV10-3 to TRBJ2-5; D perhaps matches TRBD1 (5 bases). The V end lost 3 bases, the J end lost 1 base, and 6 bases lay between the germline ends. The CDR3 loop spans 13 amino acids. The V gene's germline CDR1 is ENHRY and CDR2 SYGVKD. The CDR3 coding sequence is TGTGCCATCAGTGAAACAGGCCAAGAGACCCAGTACTTC. As protein: CAISETGQETQYF.

The chain links TRBV4-3 to TRBJ1-1; TRBD1 might be the D (5 bases). The CDR3 contains 14 residues. V gave up 0 bases and J gave up 8 bases, with 13 bases separating them. Germline assignment: CDR1 LGHNA and CDR2 YSLEER. The chain's CDR3 is CASSQDLVRTEAFF. The CDR3 DNA is TGCGCCAGCAGCCAAGATCTGGTCCGGACAGAAGCTTTCTTT.

V gene TRBV21-1 combines with J gene TRBJ2-1; TRBD2, the D gene given by the table, was not confirmed from the DNA. TRBV21-1 counts as a pseudogene. The CDR3 has 15 amino acids. This chain's CDR3 is CASSKRETSANEQFF. Here the CDR3 DNA reads TGTGCCAGCAGCAAAAGGGAGACTAGTGCGAATGAGCAGTTCTTC.

This clone was picked up a small number of times. The chain recombines TRBV25-1 with TRBJ2-5, with D unresolved. V was clipped by 5 bases and J by 6 bases, with 10 bases between them. The CDR3 has 12 residues. Per the germline V gene, CDR1 is MGHDK and CDR2 is SYGVNS. CDR3 nucleotides: TGTGCCAGCAGTTCAGCCTCGAAGACCCAGTACTTC. Translating it yields CASSSASKTQYF.

The chain joins TRBV27 to TRBJ2-1; perhaps TRBD2 as D (5 bases). The CDR3 has 15 residues. CDR1 and CDR2 (germline): MNHEY, SMNVEV (reference sequence). Trimming took 5 bases from V and 3 from J, leaving 14 bases between them. CDR3 region: CASSPLGLGYNEQFF. CDR3 coding DNA: TGTGCCAGCAGTCCTTTAGGACTGGGCTACAATGAGCAGTTCTTC.

V usage is TRBV5-1 and J usage is TRBJ2-3, with D possibly matching TRBD2 (7 bases). The CDR3 contains 13 residues. Germline V gene lookup returns CDR1 SGHRS and CDR2 YFSETQ. Deletions cut 7 bases from V and 5 bases from J, with 14 bases between. The CDR3 DNA reads TGCGCCAGCGGAAAAGCGGGACAAGATACGCAGTATTTT. Translated: CASGKAGQDTQYF.

Remarks on this clone: The same CDR3 also results from other DNA sequences found in this sample. This chain connects TRBV15 to TRBJ1-2; D is uncertain. This CDR3 has 13 residues. V was pared by 0 bases and J by 4 bases, with 6 bases between. Germline CDR1 LNHNV, CDR2 YYDKDF (reference sequence). This chain's CDR3 is CATSRDRIYGYTF. As DNA, the CDR3 is TGTGCCACCAGCAGAGATCGGATCTATGGCTACACCTTC.

V gene TRBV9 combines with J gene TRBJ2-1; 8 bases are shared with TRBD1. In germline, CDR1 is SGDLS, CDR2 YYNGEE. V was clipped by 2 bases and J by 7 bases; unmatched bases: 11. This CDR3 spans 16 amino acids. The CDR3 protein is CASSVGQGGARNEQFF. The CDR3 bases are TGTGCCAGCAGCGTCGGACAGGGCGGGGCGAGAAATGAGCAGTTCTTC.

The chain is built from TRBV7-2 and TRBJ1-1; D is uncertain. Germline-derived CDR1 and CDR2 are SGHTA and FQGNSA. Trimming stripped 3 bases from V and 2 bases from J, with 10 bases between. This CDR3 spans 14 amino acids. CDR3 sequence reads: CASSFGSLNTEAFF. The CDR3 DNA reads TGTGCCAGCAGCTTTGGCTCTTTAAACACTGAAGCTTTCTTT.

This chain joins TRBV6-1 and TRBJ1-4; no clear D. The length of the CDR3 is 14 residues. CDR1 is MNHNS, CDR2 SASEGT, per germline. The ends were cut back, 3 bases at V and 7 bases at J, with 12 bases in the middle. CDR3 region: CASSESHSREKLFF. The CDR3 nucleotides read TGTGCCAGCAGTGAGTCCCACTCGCGTGAAAAACTGTTTTTT.

J is TRBJ2-6 and V is TRBV5-5; maybe TRBD2 (5 bases). V lost 0 bases and J lost 2, with 9 bases in between. Germline lookup yields CDR1 SGHKS and CDR2 YYEKEE (reference sequence). The CDR3 has 16 amino acids. Here the CDR3 DNA reads TGTGCCAGCAGCTTGGCCAGAGGGACTGGGGCCAACGTCCTGACTTTC. This gives the protein CASSLARGTGANVLTF.